The 5 T cell receptor beta chains given below trace back to one sample, sequenced in a study of blood T cell repertoires in COVID-19. Sequencing was performed with immunoSEQ multiplex PCR; in TCRdb, only in-frame clones are kept and a portion is missing. Of approximately 79,000 clones in the sample, about 89% were seen once. The sample taken for sequencing was peripheral blood. These receptors were obtained from a man in his 60s with acute or convalescent COVID-19.

The chain joins TRBV5-1 to TRBJ2-7; tentative D call: TRBD1 (6 bases). The CDR3 runs 14 residues. The germline V gene has CDR1 SGHRS and CDR2 YFSETQ. The V end was cut by 4 bases, the J end by 2 bases, with 13 bases between. CDR3 in DNA: TGCGCCAGCAGCCGCAGGGACAAGCCCTACGAGCAGTACTTC. Protein product: CASSRRDKPYEQYF.

This clone was seen more than once but under ten times. V usage is TRBV5-1 and J usage is TRBJ1-1, with TRBD1 as a possible D gene (6 bases). The germline CDR1 and CDR2 sequences are SGHRS and YFSETQ. The CDR3 contains 14 residues. With 0 bases removed from V and 8 bases from J, the gap between germline ends came to 14 bases. CDR3 loop: CASSLVGRTDEAFF. CDR3 DNA: TGCGCCAGCAGCTTGGTGGGAAGGACAGACGAAGCTTTCTTT.

This sequence joins TRBV5-1 and TRBJ1-1, with 9 bases that match TRBD1. After removal of 7 bases from V and 4 bases from J, the junction contained 5 bases not matched to a gene. Germline CDR1 is SGHRS and CDR2 is YFSETQ. The CDR3 has 13 residues. CDR3 bases: TGCGCCAGCGGGACAGGGTGGGGCACTGAAGCTTTCTTT. Its translation: CASGTGWGTEAFF.

CDR3 DNA sequence: TGTGCCAGCAGCTTAAGAGCTGACATGGTCGATGGCTACACCTTC. Protein: CASSLRADMVDGYTF. V usage is TRBV7-6 and J usage is TRBJ1-2; no clear D gene. CDR3 size: 15 residues. Trimming removed 2 bases at V and 6 bases at J, with 16 bases between. Germline V CDR1 and CDR2: SGHVS, FNYEAQ.

This chain uses TRBV6-1 with TRBJ1-1; D is unresolved. The CDR3 runs 13 residues. Trimming took off 5 bases at V and 3 bases at J, with 10 bases between the two ends. CDR1 is MNHNS, CDR2 SASEGT, per germline. CDR3 DNA sequence: TGTGCCAGCAGTACCGGGAGCTACACTGAAGCTTTCTTT. Translating it yields CASSTGSYTEAFF.